The 29 T cell receptor beta chains given below trace back to one sample, sequenced in a study of control samples from healthy donors and cancer patients. Libraries were prepared by immunoSEQ multiplex PCR; TCRdb keeps only in-frame clonotypes and omits some of them. The sample carries approximately 190,000 clones, around 93% recorded once. The sequenced material came from blood. Receptors were obtained from a man aged 25-45 years in good health.

J is TRBJ2-2 and V is TRBV5-1; 8 bases fit TRBD2. Germline loops: CDR1 SGHRS, CDR2 YFSETQ. Trimming removed 4 bases from V and 2 bases from J; junction bases left unmatched: 10. CDR3 size: 17 residues. As DNA, the CDR3 is TGCGCCAGCAGCCTTCGGGGCGGGGGGAGCAACACCGGGGAGCTGTTTTTT. Its protein product is CASSLRGGGSNTGELFF. The full variable domain, in which reference TRBV5-1 and TRBJ2-2 provide the parts outside the CDR3, is KAGVTQTPRYLIKTRGQQVTLSCSPISGHRSVSWYQQTPGQGLQFLFEYFSETQRNKGNFPGRFSGRQFSNSRSEMNVSTLELGDSALYLCASSLRGGGSNTGELFFGEGSRLTVL.

V is TRBV7-9 and J is TRBJ2-3, with D perhaps matching TRBD1 or TRBD2 (6 bases each). This CDR3 region has 15 residues. CDR1 and CDR2 (germline): SEHNR, FQNEAQ (reference sequence). Trimming pared 5 bases from V and 5 bases from J, leaving 17 bases between. CDR3 nucleotides: TGTGCCAGCAGCCAAGGGGGAGGCAGGGAAGATACGCAGTATTTT. Encoded protein: CASSQGGGREDTQYF.

The chain uses TRBV5-1 and TRBJ1-1; D is possibly TRBD1 (6 bases). Germline assignment: CDR1 SGHRS and CDR2 YFSETQ. Trimming left V 4 bases short and J 7 bases short, with 17 bases between. The CDR3 sequence is 14 residues long. The CDR3 sequence: CASSLHGQRSEAFF. The CDR3 nucleotides read TGCGCCAGCAGCCTACATGGACAGCGCAGTGAAGCTTTCTTT.

Written as DNA, the CDR3 is TGCGCCAGCAGCTTGGCCGGAGTGTCAACGCAGTATTTT. This sequence encodes CASSLAGVSTQYF. The rearrangement links TRBV5-1 to TRBJ2-3; D not resolved. The germline V gene has CDR1 SGHRS and CDR2 YFSETQ. This CDR3 region has 13 residues. V lost 0 bases and J lost 9, with 11 bases in between. Full variable domain (missing parts from reference TRBV5-1 and TRBJ2-3): KAGVTQTPRYLIKTRGQQVTLSCSPISGHRSVSWYQQTPGQGLQFLFEYFSETQRNKGNFPGRFSGRQFSNSRSEMNVSTLELGDSALYLCASSLAGVSTQYFGPGTRLTVL.

The chain employs TRBV6-5 and TRBJ1-2, with D perhaps TRBD1 (6 bases). Germline CDR1 reads MNHEY; CDR2 reads SVGAGI. V dropped 7 bases and J dropped 8 bases, with 17 bases sitting between them. The CDR3 is 13 residues long. This chain's CDR3 is CASTAGGAGGYTF. The CDR3 DNA sequence: TGTGCCAGCACCGCTGGGGGGGCTGGGGGCTACACCTTC.

Of note for this clone: Other DNA sequences in the sample encode the same CDR3. This chain connects TRBV5-4 to TRBJ2-5, with D possibly called TRBD1 or TRBD2 (5 bases each). Trimming pared 0 bases from V and 5 bases from J, leaving 8 bases between. The CDR3 is made up of 13 amino acids. Germline V gives CDR1 SGHNT, CDR2 YYREEE (reference sequence). The CDR3 loop reads CASSLDWGETQYF. DNA for the CDR3: TGTGCCAGCAGCTTGGACTGGGGGGAGACCCAGTACTTC.

The chain recombines TRBV6-6 with TRBJ1-3, with no clear D. This CDR3 is built from 12 residues. The germline V gene encodes CDR1 MNHNY and CDR2 SVGAGI (reference sequence). The ends were cut back, 6 bases at V and 0 bases at J, with 3 bases in the middle. CDR3 in amino acids: CASRDSGNTIYF. As DNA, the CDR3 is TGTGCCAGCAGGGACTCTGGAAACACCATATATTTT.

The V and J genes are TRBV9 and TRBJ2-3; D possibly uses TRBD1 or TRBD2 (7 bases each). This CDR3 region has 18 residues. Germline V CDR1 and CDR2: SGDLS, YYNGEE. V was cut by 0 bases and J by 1 base, with 18 bases left in between. CDR3 protein: CASSVATPGRGRTDTQYF. CDR3 sequence (DNA): TGTGCCAGCAGCGTAGCCACCCCGGGGAGGGGGCGCACAGATACGCAGTATTTT.

In DNA form, the CDR3 reads TGCGCCAGCGGTCGCGGGGGGGCCACAGATACGCAGTATTTT. Amino acid sequence: CASGRGGATDTQYF. The chain couples TRBV10-1 to TRBJ2-3, with 9 bases identical to TRBD2. The germline V gene encodes CDR1 WNHNN and CDR2 SYGVQD (reference sequence). V lost 8 bases to trimming and J lost 2 bases; unmatched junction nucleotides: 5. This CDR3 is 14 amino acids long.

This sequence joins TRBV7-9 and TRBJ2-3, with 8 bases matching TRBD1. V was pared by 6 bases and J by 4 bases, with 3 bases of the junction left unmatched. This CDR3 region has 13 residues. Germline V CDR1 and CDR2: SEHNR, FQNEAQ (reference sequence). The CDR3 DNA reads TGTGCCAGCAGGCAGGGGGCGTCAGATACGCAGTATTTT. Translation gives CASRQGASDTQYF.

CDR3 residues: CASSSSRGDEQYF. In DNA, the CDR3 is TGTGCCAGCTCATCATCCCGGGGCGACGAGCAGTACTTC. This chain connects TRBV18 to TRBJ2-7; the D call may be TRBD1 or TRBD2 (5 bases each). Germline values: CDR1 KGHSH, CDR2 LQKENI. V lost 5 bases to trimming and J lost 5 bases, with 13 bases between them. This CDR3 has 13 residues. Variable domain in full (rest from reference TRBV18 and TRBJ2-7): NAGVMQNPRHLVRRRGQEARLRCSPMKGHSHVYWYRQLPEEGLKFMVYLQKENIIDESGMPKERFSAEFPKEGPSILRIQQVVRGDSAAYFCASSSSRGDEQYFGPGTRLTVT.

This clone was seen a single time. This CDR3 reads CASSPQAGGRKDTQYF. CDR3 nucleotide sequence: TGTGCCAGCAGCCCCCAAGCGGGGGGGCGGAAGGATACGCAGTATTTT. The V and J genes are TRBV11-2 and TRBJ2-3, with 10 bases that match TRBD2. This CDR3 is 16 amino acids long. Germline CDR1 reads SGHAT; CDR2 reads FQNNGV. J was trimmed by 6 bases and V by 5 bases; bases with no gene match: 11.

This chain links TRBV13 with TRBJ1-1, with TRBD1 matching over 7 bases. Trimming removed 8 bases from V and 5 bases from J; junction bases left unmatched: 8. Germline values: CDR1 PRHDT, CDR2 FYEKMQ (reference sequence). The CDR3 is 13 amino acids. The CDR3 here is CASGDRVGTEAFF. The CDR3 DNA follows: TGTGCCAGCGGCGACAGGGTGGGGACTGAAGCTTTCTTT.

The chain has TRBV7-9 and TRBJ1-1; D is perhaps TRBD1 (5 bases). Germline assignment: CDR1 SEHNR and CDR2 FQNEAQ (reference sequence). The CDR3 has 15 residues. V dropped 5 bases and J dropped 0 bases, with 13 bases sitting between them. DNA for the CDR3: TGTGCCAGCAGCACCAACAGGAGGATGAACACTGAAGCTTTCTTT. This gives the protein CASSTNRRMNTEAFF.

The CDR3 sequence: CASSLSMQSANTGELFF. The CDR3 region has the DNA TGTGCCAGCAGTTTATCGATGCAGTCCGCCAACACCGGGGAGCTGTTTTTT. V and J are TRBV27 and TRBJ2-2, with unresolved D. In germline, CDR1 is MNHEY, CDR2 SMNVEV (reference sequence). The CDR3 is 17 residues long. V lost 0 bases and J 2 bases, leaving 13 bases between the germline ends.

About this clone itself: Other DNA sequences of this sample code for an identical CDR3. The chain has TRBV5-8 and TRBJ2-7; D unresolved. The V and J ends lost 0 bases and 0 bases respectively, with 7 bases between them. Germline CDR1 SGHTS, CDR2 YDEGEE. The CDR3 sequence is 14 residues long. The CDR3 reads CASSLAGGSYEQYF. The CDR3 DNA reads as TGTGCCAGCAGCTTGGCCGGCGGCTCCTACGAGCAGTACTTC.

V gene TRBV7-9 combines with J gene TRBJ2-3, with 9 bases fitting TRBD1. V was clipped by 5 bases and J by 6 bases; unmatched bases: 6. The CDR3 is 14 residues long. CDR1 is SEHNR, CDR2 FQNEAQ, per germline (reference sequence). CDR3 nucleotides: TGTGCCAGCAGCAGGGACAGGGAACGGGATACGCAGTATTTT. Translation: CASSRDRERDTQYF.

V is TRBV3-1 (or the pseudogene TRBV3-2) and J is TRBJ2-7; D uncertain. The CDR3 runs to 12 residues. V lost 1 base, J lost 6 bases, and 7 bases lay in between. CDR1 is LGHDT and CDR2 is YNNKEL in the germline V gene (reference sequence). CDR3: CASSQGPREQYF. DNA for the CDR3: TGTGCCAGCAGCCAAGGCCCTCGCGAGCAGTACTTC.

This chain joins TRBV18 and TRBJ1-6; D remains unclear. Germline V gene data show CDR1 as KGHSH and CDR2 as LQKENI. With 2 bases removed from V and 4 bases from J, the gap between germline ends came to 18 bases. The CDR3 spans 18 residues. The CDR3 nucleotides are TGTGCCAGCTCACCAGGCTCAAGGAGCCGCTTTTATAATTCACCCCTCCACTTT. This encodes CASSPGSRSRFYNSPLHF.

The CDR3 DNA reads TGTGCCACCAGTGATTCCACCGGACAGGGGGATGGCTACACCTTC. Its translation: CATSDSTGQGDGYTF. The V gene is TRBV24-1, the J gene TRBJ1-2, with 10 bases aligning to TRBD1. Trimming removed 2 bases from V and 6 bases from J; junction bases left unmatched: 5. The CDR3 length is 15 residues. Per the germline V gene, CDR1 is KGHDR and CDR2 is SFDVKD.

This rearrangement joins TRBV7-8 to TRBJ1-1; D is ambiguous. The CDR3 totals 17 residues. Per the germline V gene, CDR1 is SGHVS and CDR2 is FQNEAQ. V gave up 2 bases and J gave up 0 bases, with 16 bases separating them. The CDR3 sequence: CASSLNRARGLNTEAFF. In DNA, the CDR3 is TGTGCCAGCAGCTTAAACCGGGCCAGAGGGCTGAACACTGAAGCTTTCTTT.

The chain has TRBV4-2 and TRBJ2-3; D gene unclear. The germline V gene has CDR1 LGHNA and CDR2 YNFKEQ. V was pared by 0 bases and J by 6 bases, with 7 bases between. The CDR3 loop spans 13 amino acids. The DNA for the CDR3 is TGTGCCAGCAGCCAAGATCTTCTGGATACGCAGTATTTT. Its translation is CASSQDLLDTQYF.

J is TRBJ2-1 and V is TRBV11-2; unclear D gene. This CDR3 region has 14 residues. Deletions cut 2 bases from V and 6 bases from J, with 11 bases between. Per the germline V gene, CDR1 is SGHAT and CDR2 is FQNNGV. This CDR3 reads CASSLPKTGNEQFF. The DNA of the CDR3 is TGTGCCAGCAGCTTACCCAAAACGGGCAATGAGCAGTTCTTC.

The rearrangement links TRBV20-1 to TRBJ1-3; D is unresolved. The length of the CDR3 is 11 residues. V gave up 6 bases and J gave up 4 bases, with 7 bases separating them. Germline CDR1 reads DFQATT; CDR2 reads SNEGSKA (reference sequence). The CDR3 DNA reads TGCAGTGCCCGAGTGGGAAACACCATATATTTT. Protein product: CSARVGNTIYF.

The chain uses TRBV21-1 and TRBJ1-1; the table names TRBD1, a call not compared with the DNA. TRBV21-1 is classified as a pseudogene. CDR3 length: 18 residues. The CDR3 nucleotides are TGTGCCAGCAGTCCCGGACCACCTTCACAGGGGGCTGCTTCTGAAGCTTTCTTT. This codes for CASSPGPPSQGAASEAFF.

The rearrangement uses TRBV12-3 or TRBV12-4 and TRBJ1-2; tentative D call: TRBD1 (6 bases). The CDR3 loop spans 13 amino acids. With 5 bases removed from V and 5 bases from J, the gap between germline ends came to 12 bases. The CDR3 DNA is TGTGCCAGCAGTCTCCGGGACACATATGGCTACACCTTC. This codes for CASSLRDTYGYTF.

The gene calls are TRBV7-8 and TRBJ1-5, with TRBD1 as a possible D gene (6 bases). The CDR3 totals 15 residues. From germline, CDR1 is SGHVS and CDR2 FQNEAQ. Trimming removed 2 bases at V and 0 bases at J, with 8 bases between. CDR3: CASSLIRGSNQPQHF. The CDR3 coding sequence is TGTGCCAGCAGCTTAATCAGGGGTAGCAATCAGCCCCAGCATTTT.

The V call is TRBV19, the J call TRBJ1-6; 8 nucleotides match TRBD1. The V gene end was trimmed by 6 bases and the J gene end by 7 bases; junction bases not matched to a gene: 2. CDR3 length equals 13 residues. Germline V gene sequence: CDR1 LNHDA, CDR2 SQIVND (reference sequence). For the CDR3, the DNA is TGTGCCAGTAGGGACAGGGAGAATTCACCCCTCCACTTT. This sequence encodes CASRDRENSPLHF.

The chain joins TRBV6-2 or TRBV6-3 to TRBJ2-3; 9 bases line up with TRBD2. The CDR3 is 17 residues long. Per germline, CDR1 MNHEY and CDR2 SVGEGT. V shed 2 bases and J 1 base; nucleotides not matched to a gene: 7. CDR3 nucleotides: TGTGCCAGCAGTTACCGGCGGGGGGGCCGGGGCACAGATACGCAGTATTTT. This encodes CASSYRRGGRGTDTQYF.